This T cell receptor (beta chain) is from a study of blood T cell repertoires in COVID-19. The wider study: Samples taken during acute and convalescent COVID-19 were collected in the United States, Italy and Spain. In each case, the material was cDNA or gDNA derived from T cells, B-cell-depleted T cells, or PBMCs.

Per the germline V gene, CDR1 is SNHLY and CDR2 is FYNNEI. The J segment lost 5 bases and the V segment lost 4 bases, leaving 9 bases of the junction unmatched. The CDR3 runs to 15 residues. Assay: immunoSEQ multiplex PCR; the TCRdb copy retains only in-frame clones and omits some. The data show about 330,000 clones, 87% seen once. The clonotype comes from a young man with COVID-19, enrolled during active disease. This chain connects TRBV2 to TRBJ2-5; 8 nucleotides align to TRBD1. Sequencing used peripheral blood. CDR3 bases: TGTGCCAGCAGTGTCCAGGGGGCGCCGGCCGAGACCCAGTACTTC. It is translated as CASSVQGAPAETQYF.